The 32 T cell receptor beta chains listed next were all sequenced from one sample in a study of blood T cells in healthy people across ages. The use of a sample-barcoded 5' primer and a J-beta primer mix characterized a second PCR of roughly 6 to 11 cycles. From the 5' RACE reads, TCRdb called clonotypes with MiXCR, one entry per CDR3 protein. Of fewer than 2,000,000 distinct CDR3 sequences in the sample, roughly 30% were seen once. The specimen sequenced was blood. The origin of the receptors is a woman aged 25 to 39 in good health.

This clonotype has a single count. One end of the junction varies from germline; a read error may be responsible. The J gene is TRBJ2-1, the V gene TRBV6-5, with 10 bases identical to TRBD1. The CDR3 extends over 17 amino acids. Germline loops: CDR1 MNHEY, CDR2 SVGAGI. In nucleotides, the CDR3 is TGCGCCAGCAGCTATGGGGCCGGGACAGGGGTTGAAGGGACCCAGTTCTTC. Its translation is CASSYGAGTGVEGTQFF.

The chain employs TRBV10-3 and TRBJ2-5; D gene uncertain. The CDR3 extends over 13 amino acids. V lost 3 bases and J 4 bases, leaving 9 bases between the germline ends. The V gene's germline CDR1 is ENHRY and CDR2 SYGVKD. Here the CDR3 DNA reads TGTGCCATCAGTGACGATTTAGCAGAGACCCAGTACTTC. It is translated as CAISDDLAETQYF.

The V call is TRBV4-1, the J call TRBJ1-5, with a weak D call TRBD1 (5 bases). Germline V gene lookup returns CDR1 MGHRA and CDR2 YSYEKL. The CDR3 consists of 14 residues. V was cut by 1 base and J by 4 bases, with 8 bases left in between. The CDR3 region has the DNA TGCGCCAGCAGCCAAGTACCAGGGAATCAGCCCCAGCATTTT. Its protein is CASSQVPGNQPQHF.

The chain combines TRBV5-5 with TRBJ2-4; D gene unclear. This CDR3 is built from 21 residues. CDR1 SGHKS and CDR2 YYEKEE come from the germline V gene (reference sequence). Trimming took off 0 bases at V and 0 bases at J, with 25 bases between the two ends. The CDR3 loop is CASSLAAPSTDAPLAKNIQYF. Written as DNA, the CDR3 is TGTGCCAGCAGCTTGGCCGCCCCCTCCACCGATGCCCCGCTAGCCAAAAACATTCAGTACTTC.

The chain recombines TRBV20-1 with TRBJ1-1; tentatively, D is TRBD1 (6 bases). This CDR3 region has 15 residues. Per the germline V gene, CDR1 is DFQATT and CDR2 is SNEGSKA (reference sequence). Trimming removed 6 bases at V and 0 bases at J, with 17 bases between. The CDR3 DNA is TGCAGTGCCCTTGAGCACAGGGCACTGAACACTGAAGCTTTCTTT. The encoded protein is CSALEHRALNTEAFF.

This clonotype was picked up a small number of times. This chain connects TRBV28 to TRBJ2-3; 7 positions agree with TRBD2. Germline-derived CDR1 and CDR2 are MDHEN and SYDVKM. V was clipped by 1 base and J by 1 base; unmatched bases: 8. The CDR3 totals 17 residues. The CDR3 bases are TGTGCCAGCAGTTTATCCTCGCGGGAGTTCCGCACAGATACGCAGTATTTT. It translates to CASSLSSREFRTDTQYF. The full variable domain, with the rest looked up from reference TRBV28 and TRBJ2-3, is DVKVTQSSRYLVKRTGEKVFLECVQDMDHENMFWYRQDPGLGLRLIYFSYDVKMKEKGDIPEGYSVSREKKERFSLILESASTNQTSMYLCASSLSSREFRTDTQYFGPGTRLTVL.

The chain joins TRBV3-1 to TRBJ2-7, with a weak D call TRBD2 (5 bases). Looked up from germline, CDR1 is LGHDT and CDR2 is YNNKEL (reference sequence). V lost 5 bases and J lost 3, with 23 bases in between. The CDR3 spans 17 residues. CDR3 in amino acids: CASSSSSPGRVDYEQYF. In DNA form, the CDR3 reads TGTGCCAGCAGCTCCTCATCTCCGGGAAGAGTGGACTACGAGCAGTACTTC.

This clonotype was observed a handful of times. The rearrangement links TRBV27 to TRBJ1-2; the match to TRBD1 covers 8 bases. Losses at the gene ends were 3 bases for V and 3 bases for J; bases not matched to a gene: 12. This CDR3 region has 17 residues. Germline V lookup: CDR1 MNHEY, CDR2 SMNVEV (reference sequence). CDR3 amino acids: CASSFLEETGVYYGYTF. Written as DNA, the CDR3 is TGTGCCAGCAGTTTCCTGGAGGAGACAGGGGTATACTATGGCTACACCTTC.

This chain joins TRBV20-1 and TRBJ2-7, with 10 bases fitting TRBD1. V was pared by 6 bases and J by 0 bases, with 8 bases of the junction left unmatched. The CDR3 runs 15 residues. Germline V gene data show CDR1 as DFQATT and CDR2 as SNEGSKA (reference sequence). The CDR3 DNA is TGCAGTGCACACCGGGACAGGGGCAACTCCTACGAGCAGTACTTC. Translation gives CSAHRDRGNSYEQYF.

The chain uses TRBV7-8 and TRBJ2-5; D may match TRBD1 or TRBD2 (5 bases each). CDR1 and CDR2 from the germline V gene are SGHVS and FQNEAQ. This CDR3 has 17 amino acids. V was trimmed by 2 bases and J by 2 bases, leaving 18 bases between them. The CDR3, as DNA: TGTGCCAGCAGCTTAAGGGGCCGGGGCAGGCCGCAAGAGACCCAGTACTTC. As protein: CASSLRGRGRPQETQYF.

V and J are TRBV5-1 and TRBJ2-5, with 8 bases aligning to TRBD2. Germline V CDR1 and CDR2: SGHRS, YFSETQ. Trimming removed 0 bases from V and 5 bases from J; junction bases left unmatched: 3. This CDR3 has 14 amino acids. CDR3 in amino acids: CASSLGGRTETQYF. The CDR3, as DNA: TGCGCCAGCAGCTTGGGCGGGAGGACCGAGACCCAGTACTTC.

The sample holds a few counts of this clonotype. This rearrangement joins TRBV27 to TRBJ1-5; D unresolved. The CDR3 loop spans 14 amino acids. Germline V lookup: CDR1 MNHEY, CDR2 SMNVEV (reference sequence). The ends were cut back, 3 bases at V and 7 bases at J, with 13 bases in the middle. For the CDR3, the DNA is TGTGCCAGCAGTTTCAATGCCCGCAGGCAGCCCCAGCATTTT. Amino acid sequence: CASSFNARRQPQHF.

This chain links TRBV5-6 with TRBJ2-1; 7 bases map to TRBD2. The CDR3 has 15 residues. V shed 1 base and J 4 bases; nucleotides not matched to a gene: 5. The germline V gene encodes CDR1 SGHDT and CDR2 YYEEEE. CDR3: CASSLTWEGYNEQFF. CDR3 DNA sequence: TGTGCCAGCAGCTTGACGTGGGAGGGTTACAATGAGCAGTTCTTC.

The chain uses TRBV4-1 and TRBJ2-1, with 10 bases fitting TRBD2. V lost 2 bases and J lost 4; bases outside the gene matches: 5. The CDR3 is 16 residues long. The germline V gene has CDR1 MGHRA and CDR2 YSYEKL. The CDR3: CASSQSTGLAYNEQFF. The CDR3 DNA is TGCGCCAGCAGCCAAAGTACGGGACTAGCGTACAATGAGCAGTTCTTC.

Here the CDR3 reads CASSPGTGRRGTQYF. For the CDR3, the DNA is TGCGCCAGCAGTCCCGGGACAGGCCGACGGGGTACGCAGTATTTT. The chain combines TRBV5-1 with TRBJ2-3, with 8 bases matching TRBD1. This CDR3 is 15 amino acids long. CDR1 SGHRS and CDR2 YFSETQ come from the germline V gene. J lost 8 bases, V lost 5 bases, and 13 bases had no gene match. The variable domain in full, with the rest retrieved from reference TRBV5-1 and TRBJ2-3, is KAGVTQTPRYLIKTRGQQVTLSCSPISGHRSVSWYQQTPGQGLQFLFEYFSETQRNKGNFPGRFSGRQFSNSRSEMNVSTLELGDSALYLCASSPGTGRRGTQYFGPGTRLTVL.

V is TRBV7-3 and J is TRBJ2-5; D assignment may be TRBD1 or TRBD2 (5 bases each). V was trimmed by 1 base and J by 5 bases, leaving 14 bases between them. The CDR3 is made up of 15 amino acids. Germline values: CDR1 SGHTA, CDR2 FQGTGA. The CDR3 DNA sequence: TGTGCCAGCAGCTTAATTGGGGACCTAGGGGAGACCCAGTACTTC. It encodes CASSLIGDLGETQYF.

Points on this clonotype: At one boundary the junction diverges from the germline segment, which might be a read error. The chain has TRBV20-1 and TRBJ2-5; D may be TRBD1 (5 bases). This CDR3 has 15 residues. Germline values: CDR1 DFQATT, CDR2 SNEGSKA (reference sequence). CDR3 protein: CGASGPTAKQETQYF. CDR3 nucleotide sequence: TGCGGTGCTAGTGGGCCGACAGCTAAACAAGAGACCCAGTACTTC.

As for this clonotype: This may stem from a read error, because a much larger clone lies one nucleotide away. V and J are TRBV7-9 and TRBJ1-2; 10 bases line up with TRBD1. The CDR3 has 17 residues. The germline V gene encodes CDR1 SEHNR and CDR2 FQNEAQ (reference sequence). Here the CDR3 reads CASSLGGQGIGNYGFTF. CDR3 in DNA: TGTGCCAGCAGCTTAGGGGGACAGGGGATCGGTAACTATGGCTTCACCTTC.

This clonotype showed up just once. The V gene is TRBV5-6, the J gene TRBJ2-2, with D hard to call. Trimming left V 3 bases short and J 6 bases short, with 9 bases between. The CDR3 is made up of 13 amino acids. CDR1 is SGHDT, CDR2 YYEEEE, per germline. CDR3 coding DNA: TGTGCCAGCAGCTACCGTAGTCCCGGGGAGCTGTTTTTT. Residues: CASSYRSPGELFF.

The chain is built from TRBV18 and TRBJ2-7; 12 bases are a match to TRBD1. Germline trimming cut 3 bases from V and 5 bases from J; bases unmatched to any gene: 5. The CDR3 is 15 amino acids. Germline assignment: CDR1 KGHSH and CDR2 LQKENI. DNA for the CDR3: TGTGCCAGCTCACCGAGGGGACAGGGGGCCGACGAGCAGTACTTC. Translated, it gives CASSPRGQGADEQYF.

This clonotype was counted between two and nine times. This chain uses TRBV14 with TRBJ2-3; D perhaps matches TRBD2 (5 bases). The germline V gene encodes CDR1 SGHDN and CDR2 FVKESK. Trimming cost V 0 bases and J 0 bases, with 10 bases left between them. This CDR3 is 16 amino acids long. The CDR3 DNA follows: TGTGCCAGCAGCCAAGAGAGAGGGCGTAGCACAGATACGCAGTATTTT. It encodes CASSQERGRSTDTQYF.

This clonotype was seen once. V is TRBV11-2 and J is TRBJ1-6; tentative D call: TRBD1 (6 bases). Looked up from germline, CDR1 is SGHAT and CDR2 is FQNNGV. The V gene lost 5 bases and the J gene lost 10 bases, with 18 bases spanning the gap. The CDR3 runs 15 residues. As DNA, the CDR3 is TGTGCCAGCAGCCTTACGGACAGAAGCCAGTCACCCCTCCACTTT. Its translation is CASSLTDRSQSPLHF.

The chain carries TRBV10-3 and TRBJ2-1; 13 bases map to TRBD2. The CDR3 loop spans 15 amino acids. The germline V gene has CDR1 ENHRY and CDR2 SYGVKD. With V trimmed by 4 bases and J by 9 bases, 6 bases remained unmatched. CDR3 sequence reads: CAISAGTSGESEQFF. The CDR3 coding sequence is TGTGCCATCAGTGCGGGGACTAGCGGGGAATCTGAGCAGTTCTTC.

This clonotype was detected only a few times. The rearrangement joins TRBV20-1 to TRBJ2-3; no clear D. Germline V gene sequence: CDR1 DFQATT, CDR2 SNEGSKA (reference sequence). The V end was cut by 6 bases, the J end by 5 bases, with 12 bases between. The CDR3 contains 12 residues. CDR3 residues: CSARPSGDTQYF. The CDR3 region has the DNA TGCAGTGCGAGACCTTCGGGAGATACGCAGTATTTT.

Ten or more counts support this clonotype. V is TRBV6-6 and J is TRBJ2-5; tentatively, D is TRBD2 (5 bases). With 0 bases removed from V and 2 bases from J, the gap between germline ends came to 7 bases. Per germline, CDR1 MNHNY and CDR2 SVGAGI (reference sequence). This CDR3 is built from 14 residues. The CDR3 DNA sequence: TGTGCCAGCAGTTACTCGAGCGGACAAGAGACCCAGTACTTC. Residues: CASSYSSGQETQYF.

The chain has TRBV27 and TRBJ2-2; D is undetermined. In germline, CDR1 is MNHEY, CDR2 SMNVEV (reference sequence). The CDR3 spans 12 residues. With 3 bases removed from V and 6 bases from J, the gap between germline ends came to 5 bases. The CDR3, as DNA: TGTGCCAGCAGTTTCCATGCCGGGGAGCTGTTTTTT. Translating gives CASSFHAGELFF.

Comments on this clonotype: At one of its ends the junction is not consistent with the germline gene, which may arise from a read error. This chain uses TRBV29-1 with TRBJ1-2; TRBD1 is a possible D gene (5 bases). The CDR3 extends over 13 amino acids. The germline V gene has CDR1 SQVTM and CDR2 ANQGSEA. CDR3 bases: TGCAGCGTTGAACGGGACCAGAAACGTGGCTGCACCTTC. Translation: CSVERDQKRGCTF.

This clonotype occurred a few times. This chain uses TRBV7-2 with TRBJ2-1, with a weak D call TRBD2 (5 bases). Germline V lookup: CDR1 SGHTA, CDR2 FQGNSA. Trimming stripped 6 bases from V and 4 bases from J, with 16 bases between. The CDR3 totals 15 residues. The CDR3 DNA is TGTGCCAGCAGGGTTAGTGGGGAGCTTTACAATGAGCAGTTCTTC. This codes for CASRVSGELYNEQFF.

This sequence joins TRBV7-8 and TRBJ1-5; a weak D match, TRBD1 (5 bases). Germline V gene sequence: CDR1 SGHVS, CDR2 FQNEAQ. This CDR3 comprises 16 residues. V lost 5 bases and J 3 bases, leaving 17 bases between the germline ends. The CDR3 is CASSTKSGTLNQPQHF. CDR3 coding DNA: TGTGCCAGCAGCACAAAAAGCGGGACGCTCAATCAGCCCCAGCATTTT.

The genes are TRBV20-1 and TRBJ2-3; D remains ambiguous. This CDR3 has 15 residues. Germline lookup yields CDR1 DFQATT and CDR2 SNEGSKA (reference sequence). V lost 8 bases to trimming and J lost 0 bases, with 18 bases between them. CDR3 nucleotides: TGCAGTACTACTCCGGCTAGTGAGAGCACAGATACGCAGTATTTT. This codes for CSTTPASESTDTQYF.

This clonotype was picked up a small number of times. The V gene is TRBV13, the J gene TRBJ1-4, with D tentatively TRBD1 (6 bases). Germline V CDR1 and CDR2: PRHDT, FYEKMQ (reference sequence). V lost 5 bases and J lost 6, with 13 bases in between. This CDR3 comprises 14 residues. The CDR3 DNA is TGTGCCAGCAGCGGTGGGACATCAGATGAAAAACTGTTTTTT. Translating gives CASSGGTSDEKLFF.

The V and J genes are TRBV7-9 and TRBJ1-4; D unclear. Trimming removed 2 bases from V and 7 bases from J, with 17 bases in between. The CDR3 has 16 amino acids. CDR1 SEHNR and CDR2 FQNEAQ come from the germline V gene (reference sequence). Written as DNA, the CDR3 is TGTGCCAGCAGCTTATTTCACCCCGGGAGCAGTGAAAAACTGTTTTTT. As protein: CASSLFHPGSSEKLFF.